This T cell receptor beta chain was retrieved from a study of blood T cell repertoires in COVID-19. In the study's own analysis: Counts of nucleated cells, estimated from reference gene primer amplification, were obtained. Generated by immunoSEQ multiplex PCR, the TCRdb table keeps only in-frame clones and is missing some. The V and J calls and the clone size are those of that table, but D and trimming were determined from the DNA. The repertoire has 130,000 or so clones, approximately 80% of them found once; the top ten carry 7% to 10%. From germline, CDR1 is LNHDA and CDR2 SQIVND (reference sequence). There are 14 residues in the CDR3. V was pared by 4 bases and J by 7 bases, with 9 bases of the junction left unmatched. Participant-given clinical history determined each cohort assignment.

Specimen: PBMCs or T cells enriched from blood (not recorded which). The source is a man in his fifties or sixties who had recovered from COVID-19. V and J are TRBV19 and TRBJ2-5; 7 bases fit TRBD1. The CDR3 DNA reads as TGTGCCAGTAGTACAACAGGGGCGGGCGCGACCCAGTACTTC. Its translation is CASSTTGAGATQYF. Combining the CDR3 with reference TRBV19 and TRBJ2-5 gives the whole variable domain DGGITQSPKYLFRKEGQNVTLSCEQNLNHDAMYWYRQDPGQGLRLIYYSQIVNDFQKGDIAEGYSVSREKKESFPLTVTSAQKNPTAFYLCASSTTGAGATQYFGPGTRLLVL.